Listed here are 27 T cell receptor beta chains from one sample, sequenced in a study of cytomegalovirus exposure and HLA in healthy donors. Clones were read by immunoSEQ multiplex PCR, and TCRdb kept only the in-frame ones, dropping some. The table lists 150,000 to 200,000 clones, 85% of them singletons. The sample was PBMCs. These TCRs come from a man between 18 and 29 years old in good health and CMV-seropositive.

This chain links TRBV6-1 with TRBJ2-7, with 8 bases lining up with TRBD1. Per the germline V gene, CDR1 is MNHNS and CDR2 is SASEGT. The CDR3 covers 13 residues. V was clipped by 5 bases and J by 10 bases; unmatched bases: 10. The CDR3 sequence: CASSTQDRATQYF. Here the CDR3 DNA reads TGTGCCAGCAGTACCCAGGACAGGGCGACACAGTACTTC.

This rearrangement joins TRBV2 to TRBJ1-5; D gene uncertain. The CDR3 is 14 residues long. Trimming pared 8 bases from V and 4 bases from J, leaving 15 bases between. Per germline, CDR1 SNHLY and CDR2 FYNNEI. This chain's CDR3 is CASSDALRNQPQHF. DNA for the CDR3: TGTGCCAGCTCTGACGCGTTGCGGAATCAGCCCCAGCATTTT.

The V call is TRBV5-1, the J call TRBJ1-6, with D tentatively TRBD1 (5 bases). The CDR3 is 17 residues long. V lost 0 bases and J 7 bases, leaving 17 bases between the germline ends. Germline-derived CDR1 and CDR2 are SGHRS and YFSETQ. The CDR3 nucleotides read TGCGCCAGCAGCTTGGCGGTCGTTAGGGGCGGCAATTCACCCCTCCACTTT. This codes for CASSLAVVRGGNSPLHF.

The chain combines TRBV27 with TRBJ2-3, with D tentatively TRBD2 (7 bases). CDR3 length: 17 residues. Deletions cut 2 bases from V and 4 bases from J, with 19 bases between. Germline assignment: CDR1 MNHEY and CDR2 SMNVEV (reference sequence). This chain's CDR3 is CASSLQTGGLLADTQYF. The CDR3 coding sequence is TGTGCCAGCAGTTTACAAACGGGGGGCCTTCTTGCAGATACGCAGTATTTT.

The CDR3 region is CASSSQAGDSPYEQYF. The CDR3 bases are TGTGCCAGCAGCTCCCAGGCAGGGGATTCTCCCTACGAGCAGTACTTC. V and J are TRBV7-9 and TRBJ2-7; D may be TRBD1 (6 bases). V lost 4 bases, J lost 2 bases, and 18 bases lay in between. This CDR3 has 16 amino acids. The germline V gene has CDR1 SEHNR and CDR2 FQNEAQ (reference sequence).

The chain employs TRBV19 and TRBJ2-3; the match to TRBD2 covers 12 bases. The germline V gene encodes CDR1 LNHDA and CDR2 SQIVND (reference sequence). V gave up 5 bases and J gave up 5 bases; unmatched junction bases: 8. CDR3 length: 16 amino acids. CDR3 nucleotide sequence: TGTGCCAGTAGTCCCGCTAGCGGGAGGGCCAGAGATACGCAGTATTTT. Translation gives CASSPASGRARDTQYF.

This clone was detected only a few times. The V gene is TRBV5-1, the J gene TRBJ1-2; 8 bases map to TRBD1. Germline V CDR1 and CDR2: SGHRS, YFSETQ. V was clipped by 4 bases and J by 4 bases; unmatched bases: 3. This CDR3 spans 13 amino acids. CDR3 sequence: CASSTGQAYGYTF. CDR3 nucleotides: TGCGCCAGCAGCACGGGACAGGCCTATGGCTACACCTTC.

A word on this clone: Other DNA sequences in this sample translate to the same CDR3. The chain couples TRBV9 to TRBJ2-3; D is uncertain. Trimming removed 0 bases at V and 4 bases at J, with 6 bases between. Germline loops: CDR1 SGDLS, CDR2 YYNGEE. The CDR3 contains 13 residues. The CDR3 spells CASSVERPDTQYF. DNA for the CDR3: TGTGCCAGCAGCGTAGAGCGACCAGATACGCAGTATTTT.

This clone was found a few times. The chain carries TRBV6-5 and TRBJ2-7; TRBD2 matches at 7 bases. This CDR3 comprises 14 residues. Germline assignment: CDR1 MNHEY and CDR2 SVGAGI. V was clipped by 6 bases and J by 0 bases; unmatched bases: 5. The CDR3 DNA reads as TGTGCCAGCAGCGGGACTATCAGCTCCTACGAGCAGTACTTC. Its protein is CASSGTISSYEQYF.

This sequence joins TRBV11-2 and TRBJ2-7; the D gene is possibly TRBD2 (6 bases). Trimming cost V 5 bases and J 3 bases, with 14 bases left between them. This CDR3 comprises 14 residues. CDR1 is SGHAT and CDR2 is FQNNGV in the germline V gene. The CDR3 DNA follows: TGTGCCAGCAGCCATGGTGGGGGGAACTACGAGCAGTACTTC. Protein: CASSHGGGNYEQYF. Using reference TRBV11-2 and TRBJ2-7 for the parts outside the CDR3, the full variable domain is EAGVAQSPRYKIIEKRQSVAFWCNPISGHATLYWYQQILGQGPKLLIQFQNNGVVDDSQLPKDRFSAERLKGVDSTLKIQPAKLEDSAVYLCASSHGGGNYEQYFGPGTRLTVT.

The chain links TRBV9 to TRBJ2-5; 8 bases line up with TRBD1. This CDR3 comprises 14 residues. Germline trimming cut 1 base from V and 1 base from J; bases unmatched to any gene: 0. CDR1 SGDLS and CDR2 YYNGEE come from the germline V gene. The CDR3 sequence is CASSVTGGQETQYF. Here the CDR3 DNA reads TGTGCCAGCAGCGTAACAGGGGGCCAAGAGACCCAGTACTTC.

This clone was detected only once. CDR3 protein: CASSSSRTGMPQETQYF. The CDR3 coding sequence is TGTGCCAGCAGTTCTTCTCGGACAGGGATGCCCCAAGAGACCCAGTACTTC. The genes are TRBV28 and TRBJ2-5, with 8 nucleotides matching TRBD1. Unmatched junction bases numbered 11, after V lost 4 bases and J lost 1 base. Germline V gene lookup returns CDR1 MDHEN and CDR2 SYDVKM. The length of the CDR3 is 17 residues.

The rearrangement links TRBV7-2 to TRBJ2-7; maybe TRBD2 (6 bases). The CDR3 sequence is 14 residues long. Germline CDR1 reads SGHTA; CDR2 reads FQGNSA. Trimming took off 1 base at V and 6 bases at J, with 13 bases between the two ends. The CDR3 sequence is CASSLGGSSGEQYF. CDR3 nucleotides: TGTGCCAGCAGCTTAGGGGGGAGTAGCGGCGAGCAGTACTTC.

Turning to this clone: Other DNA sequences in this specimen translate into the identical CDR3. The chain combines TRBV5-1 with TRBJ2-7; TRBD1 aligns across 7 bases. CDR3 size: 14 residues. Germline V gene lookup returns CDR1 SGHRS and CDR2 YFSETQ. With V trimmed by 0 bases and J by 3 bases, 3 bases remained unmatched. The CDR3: CASSLGPGGYEQYF. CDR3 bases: TGCGCCAGCAGCTTGGGACCAGGGGGCTACGAGCAGTACTTC.

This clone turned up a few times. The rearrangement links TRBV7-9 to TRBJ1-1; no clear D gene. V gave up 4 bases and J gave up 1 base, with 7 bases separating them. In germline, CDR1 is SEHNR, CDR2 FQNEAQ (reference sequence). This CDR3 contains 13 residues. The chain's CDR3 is CASSYTPNTEAFF. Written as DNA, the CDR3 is TGTGCCAGCAGCTATACACCGAACACTGAAGCTTTCTTT.

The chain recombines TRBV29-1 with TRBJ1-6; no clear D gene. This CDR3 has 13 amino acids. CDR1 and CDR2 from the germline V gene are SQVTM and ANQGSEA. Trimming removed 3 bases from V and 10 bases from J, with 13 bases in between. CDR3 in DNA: TGCAGCGTTGAGGCGGGTATAGGGTCACCCCTCCACTTT. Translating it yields CSVEAGIGSPLHF. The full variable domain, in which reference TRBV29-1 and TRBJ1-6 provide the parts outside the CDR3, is SAVISQKPSRDICQRGTSLTIQCQVDSQVTMMFWYRQQPGQSLTLIATANQGSEATYESGFVIDKFPISRPNLTFSTLTVSNMSPEDSSIYLCSVEAGIGSPLHFGNGTRLTVT.

The CDR3 DNA reads TGCGCCAGCAGCTTGGGTGCAGGGGGTAACTATGGCTACACCTTC. It codes for CASSLGAGGNYGYTF. The chain is built from TRBV5-1 and TRBJ1-2; TRBD1 matches at 7 bases. The CDR3 sequence is 15 residues long. Germline CDR1 is SGHRS and CDR2 is YFSETQ. Trimming at V came to 0 bases and at J to 1 base, leaving 3 bases not matched to a gene. Supplemented by reference TRBV5-1 and TRBJ1-2, the full variable domain reads KAGVTQTPRYLIKTRGQQVTLSCSPISGHRSVSWYQQTPGQGLQFLFEYFSETQRNKGNFPGRFSGRQFSNSRSEMNVSTLELGDSALYLCASSLGAGGNYGYTFGSGTRLTVV.

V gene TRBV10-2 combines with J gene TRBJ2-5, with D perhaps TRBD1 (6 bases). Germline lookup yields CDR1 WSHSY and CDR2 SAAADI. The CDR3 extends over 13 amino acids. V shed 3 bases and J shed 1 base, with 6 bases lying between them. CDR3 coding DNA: TGCGCCAGCAGTGAAGGGGGCCAAGAGACCCAGTACTTC. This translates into CASSEGGQETQYF.

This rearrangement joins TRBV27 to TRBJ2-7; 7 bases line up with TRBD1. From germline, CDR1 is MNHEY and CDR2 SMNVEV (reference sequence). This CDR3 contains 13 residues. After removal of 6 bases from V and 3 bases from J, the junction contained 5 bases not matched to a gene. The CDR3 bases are TGTGCCAGCAGCACGGGACAGTACTACGAGCAGTACTTC. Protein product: CASSTGQYYEQYF.

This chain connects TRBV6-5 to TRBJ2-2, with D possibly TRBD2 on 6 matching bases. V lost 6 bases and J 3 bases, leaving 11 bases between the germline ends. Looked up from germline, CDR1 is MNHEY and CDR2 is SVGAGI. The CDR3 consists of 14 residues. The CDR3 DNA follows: TGTGCCAGCAGAGGTGGAGGGGACACCGGGGAGCTGTTTTTT. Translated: CASRGGGDTGELFF.

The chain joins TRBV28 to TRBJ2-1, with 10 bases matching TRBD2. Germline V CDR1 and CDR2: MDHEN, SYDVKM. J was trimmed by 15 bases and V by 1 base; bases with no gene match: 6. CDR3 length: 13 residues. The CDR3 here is CASSLSPSGRMFF. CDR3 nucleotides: TGTGCCAGCAGTTTATCGCCTAGCGGGAGAATGTTCTTC.

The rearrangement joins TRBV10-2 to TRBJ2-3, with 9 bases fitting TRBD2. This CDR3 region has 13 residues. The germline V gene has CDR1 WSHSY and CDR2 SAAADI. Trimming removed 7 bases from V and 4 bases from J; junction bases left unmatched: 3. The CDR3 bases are TGCGCCAGCAATAGCGGGAGCTCAGATACGCAGTATTTT. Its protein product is CASNSGSSDTQYF.

The CDR3 bases are TGTGCCAGCAGTGAAGGACTGATGAACACTGAAGCTTTCTTT. Translating gives CASSEGLMNTEAFF. The rearrangement joins TRBV27 to TRBJ1-1, with D unclear. Trimming removed 5 bases at V and 0 bases at J, with 10 bases between. CDR3 length equals 14 residues. In germline, CDR1 is MNHEY, CDR2 SMNVEV (reference sequence).

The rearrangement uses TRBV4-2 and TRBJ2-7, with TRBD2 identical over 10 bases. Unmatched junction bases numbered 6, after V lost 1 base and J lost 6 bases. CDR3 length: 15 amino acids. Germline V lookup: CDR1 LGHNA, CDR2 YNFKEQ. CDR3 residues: CASSQVAGGALEQYF. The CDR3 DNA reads TGTGCCAGCAGCCAAGTAGCGGGAGGAGCGCTCGAGCAGTACTTC.

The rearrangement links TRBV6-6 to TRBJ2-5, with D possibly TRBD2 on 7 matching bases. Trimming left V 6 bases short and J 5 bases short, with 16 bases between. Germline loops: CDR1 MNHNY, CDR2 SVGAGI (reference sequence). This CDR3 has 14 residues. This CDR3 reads CASRHLRGGETQYF. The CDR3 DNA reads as TGTGCCAGCAGACATTTAAGGGGGGGTGAGACCCAGTACTTC.

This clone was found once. The CDR3 nucleotides are TGCGCCAGCAGCTTGGGAGGACAGGGGCGGAACATTCAGTACTTC. Its protein is CASSLGGQGRNIQYF. The rearrangement links TRBV5-1 to TRBJ2-4; 9 nucleotides agree with TRBD1. The CDR3 is 15 amino acids. Germline CDR1 reads SGHRS; CDR2 reads YFSETQ. Trimming at V came to 0 bases and at J to 7 bases, leaving 5 bases not matched to a gene.

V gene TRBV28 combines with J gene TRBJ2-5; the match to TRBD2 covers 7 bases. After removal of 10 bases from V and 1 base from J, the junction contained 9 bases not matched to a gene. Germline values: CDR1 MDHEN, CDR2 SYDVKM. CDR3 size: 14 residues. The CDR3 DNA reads TGTGCCACCACCGGGACTACAATCCAAGAGACCCAGTACTTC. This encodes CATTGTTIQETQYF.